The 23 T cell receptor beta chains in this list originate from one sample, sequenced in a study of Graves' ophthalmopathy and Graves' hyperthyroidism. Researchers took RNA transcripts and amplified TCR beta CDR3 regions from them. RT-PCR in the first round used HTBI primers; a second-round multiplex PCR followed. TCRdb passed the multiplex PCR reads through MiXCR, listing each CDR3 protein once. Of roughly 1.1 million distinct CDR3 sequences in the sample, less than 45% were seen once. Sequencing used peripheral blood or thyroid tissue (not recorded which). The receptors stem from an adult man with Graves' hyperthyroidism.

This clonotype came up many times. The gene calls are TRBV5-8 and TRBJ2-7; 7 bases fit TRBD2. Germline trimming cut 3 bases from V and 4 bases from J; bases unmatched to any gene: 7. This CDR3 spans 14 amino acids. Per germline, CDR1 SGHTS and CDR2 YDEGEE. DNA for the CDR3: TGTGCCAGCAGCTACAGCGGGACCGTTTACGAGCAGTACTTC. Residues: CASSYSGTVYEQYF.

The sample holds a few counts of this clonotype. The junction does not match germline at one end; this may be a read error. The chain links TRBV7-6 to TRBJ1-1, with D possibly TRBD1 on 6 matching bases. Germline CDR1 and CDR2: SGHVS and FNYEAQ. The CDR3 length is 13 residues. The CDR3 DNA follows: TGTGCCAGCAGCTTGTTCAGGGGTGCTGAGGCTTTCTTT. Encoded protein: CASSLFRGAEAFF.

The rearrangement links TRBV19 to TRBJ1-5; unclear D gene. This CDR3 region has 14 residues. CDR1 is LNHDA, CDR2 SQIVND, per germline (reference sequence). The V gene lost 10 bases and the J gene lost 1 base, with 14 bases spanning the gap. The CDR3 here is CATSGPASNQPQHF. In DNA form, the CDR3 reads TGTGCCACCTCGGGCCCGGCAAGCAATCAGCCCCAGCATTTT.

CDR3 residues: CASSPAAWGTLHF. DNA of the CDR3: TGTGCCAGCAGCCCTGCCGCGTGGGGTACCCTCCACTTT. The V gene is TRBV7-2, the J gene TRBJ1-6; D gene unclear. There are 13 residues in the CDR3. V lost 5 bases, J lost 14 bases, and 16 bases lay in between. Germline CDR1 reads SGHTA; CDR2 reads FQGNSA. The entire variable domain, with the rest obtained from reference TRBV7-2 and TRBJ1-6, is as follows: GAGVSQSPSNKVTEKGKDVELRCDPISGHTALYWYRQSLGQGLEFLIYFQGNSAPDKSGLPSDRFSAERTGGSVSTLTIQRTQQEDSAVYLCASSPAAWGTLHFGNGTRLTVT.

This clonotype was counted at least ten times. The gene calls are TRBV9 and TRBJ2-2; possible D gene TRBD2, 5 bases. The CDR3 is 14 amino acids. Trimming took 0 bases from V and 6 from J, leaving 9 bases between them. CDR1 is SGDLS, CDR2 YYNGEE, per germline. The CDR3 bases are TGTGCCAGCAGCGTAGTAGGGAGCGCCGGGGAGCTGTTTTTT. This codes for CASSVVGSAGELFF.

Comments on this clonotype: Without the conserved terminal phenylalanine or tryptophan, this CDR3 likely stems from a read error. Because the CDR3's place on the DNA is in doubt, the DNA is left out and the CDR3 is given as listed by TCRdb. The chain's CDR3 is CAIRDTGQGDT. The genes are TRBV10-3 and TRBJ2-6; TRBD1 is the table's D call, not checked against the DNA. Per germline, CDR1 ENHRY and CDR2 SYGVKD. The CDR3 contains 11 residues when both ends are counted.

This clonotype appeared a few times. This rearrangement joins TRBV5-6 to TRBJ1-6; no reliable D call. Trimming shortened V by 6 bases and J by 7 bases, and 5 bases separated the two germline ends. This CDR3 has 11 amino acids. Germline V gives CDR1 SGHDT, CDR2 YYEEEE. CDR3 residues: CASNKNSPLHF. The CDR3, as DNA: TGTGCCAGCAACAAGAATTCACCCCTCCACTTT.

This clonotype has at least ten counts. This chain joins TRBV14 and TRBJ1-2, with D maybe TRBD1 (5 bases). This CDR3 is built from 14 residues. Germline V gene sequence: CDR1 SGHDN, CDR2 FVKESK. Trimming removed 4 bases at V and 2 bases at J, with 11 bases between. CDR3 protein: CASSPTNRNYGYTF. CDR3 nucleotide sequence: TGTGCCAGCAGCCCAACAAACAGGAACTATGGCTACACCTTC.

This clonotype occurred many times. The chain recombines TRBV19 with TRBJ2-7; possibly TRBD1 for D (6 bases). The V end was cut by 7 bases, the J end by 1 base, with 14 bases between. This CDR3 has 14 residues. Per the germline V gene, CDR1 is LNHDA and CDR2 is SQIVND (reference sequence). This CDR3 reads CASTQDSHSYEQYF. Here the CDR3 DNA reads TGTGCCAGTACCCAGGACAGCCATTCCTACGAGCAGTACTTC.

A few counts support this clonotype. This CDR3 reads CSAIWDRVKTQYF. In DNA form, the CDR3 reads TGCAGTGCTATCTGGGACAGGGTAAAGACCCAGTACTTC. The genes are TRBV20-1 and TRBJ2-5, with TRBD1 matching 9 bases. Germline assignment: CDR1 DFQATT and CDR2 SNEGSKA (reference sequence). CDR3 size: 13 residues. J lost 6 bases, V lost 4 bases, and 6 bases had no gene match.

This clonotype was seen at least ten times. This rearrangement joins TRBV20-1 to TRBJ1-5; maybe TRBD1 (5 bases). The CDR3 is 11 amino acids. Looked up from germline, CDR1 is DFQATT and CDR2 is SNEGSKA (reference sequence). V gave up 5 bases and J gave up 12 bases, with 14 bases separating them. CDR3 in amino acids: CSAVRDGIQHF. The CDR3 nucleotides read TGCAGTGCTGTCCGGGACGGGATCCAGCATTTT.

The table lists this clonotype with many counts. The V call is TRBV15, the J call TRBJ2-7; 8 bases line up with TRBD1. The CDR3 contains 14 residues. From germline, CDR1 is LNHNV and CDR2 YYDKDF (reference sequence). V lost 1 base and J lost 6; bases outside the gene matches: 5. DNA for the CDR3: TGTGCCACCAGCAGAGTGGCAGGGGGCGTCGAGCAGTACTTC. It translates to CATSRVAGGVEQYF.

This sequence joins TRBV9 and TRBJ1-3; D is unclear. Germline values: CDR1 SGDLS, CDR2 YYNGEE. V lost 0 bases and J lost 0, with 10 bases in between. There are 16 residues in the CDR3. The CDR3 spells CASSVEAGASGNTIYF. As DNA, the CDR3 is TGTGCCAGCAGCGTAGAGGCAGGCGCCTCTGGAAACACCATATATTTT.

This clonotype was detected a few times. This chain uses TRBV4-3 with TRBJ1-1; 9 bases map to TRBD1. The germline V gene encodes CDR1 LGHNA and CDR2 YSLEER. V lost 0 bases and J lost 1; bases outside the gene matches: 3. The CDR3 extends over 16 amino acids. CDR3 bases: TGCGCCAGCAGCCAAGAGGTGGACAGGGGGAACACTGAAGCTTTCTTT. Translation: CASSQEVDRGNTEAFF.

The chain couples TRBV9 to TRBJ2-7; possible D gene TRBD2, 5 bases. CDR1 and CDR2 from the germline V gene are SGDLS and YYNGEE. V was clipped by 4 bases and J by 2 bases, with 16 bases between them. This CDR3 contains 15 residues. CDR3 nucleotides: TGTGCCAGCAGCTTAGCGCACCAGAGCACCTACGAGCAGTACTTC. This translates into CASSLAHQSTYEQYF.

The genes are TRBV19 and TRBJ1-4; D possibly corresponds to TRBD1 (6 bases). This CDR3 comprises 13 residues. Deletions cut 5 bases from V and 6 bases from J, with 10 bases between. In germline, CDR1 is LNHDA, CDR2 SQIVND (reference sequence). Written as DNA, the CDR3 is TGTGCCAGTAGTGTACAGGGATATGAAAAACTGTTTTTT. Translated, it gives CASSVQGYEKLFF.

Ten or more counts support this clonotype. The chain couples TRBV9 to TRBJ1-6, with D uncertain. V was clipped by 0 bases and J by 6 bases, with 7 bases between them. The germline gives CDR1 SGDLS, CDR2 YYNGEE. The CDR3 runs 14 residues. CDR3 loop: CASSVDGLNSPLHF. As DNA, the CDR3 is TGTGCCAGCAGCGTAGACGGACTTAATTCACCCCTCCACTTT.

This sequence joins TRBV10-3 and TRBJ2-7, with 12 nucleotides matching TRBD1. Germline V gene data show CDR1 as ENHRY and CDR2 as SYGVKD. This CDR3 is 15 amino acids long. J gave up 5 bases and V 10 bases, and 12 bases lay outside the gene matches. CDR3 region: CASKEGGQGAHEQYF. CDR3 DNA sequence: TGTGCCAGCAAGGAGGGGGGACAGGGGGCCCACGAGCAGTACTTC.

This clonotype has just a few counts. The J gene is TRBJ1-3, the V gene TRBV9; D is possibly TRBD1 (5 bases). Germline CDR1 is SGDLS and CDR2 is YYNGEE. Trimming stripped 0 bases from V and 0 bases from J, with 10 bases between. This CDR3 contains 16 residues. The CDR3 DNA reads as TGTGCCAGCAGCGTAGCCGGCGGGGGCTCTGGAAACACCATATATTTT. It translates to CASSVAGGGSGNTIYF.

DNA for the CDR3: TGTGCCAGCAGTTACGTCACTTGGGGGCCCTCCTACGAGCAGTACTTC. Its translation is CASSYVTWGPSYEQYF. The chain carries TRBV6-5 and TRBJ2-7, with D maybe TRBD1 (6 bases). Germline loops: CDR1 MNHEY, CDR2 SVGAGI. This CDR3 has 16 residues. The ends were cut back, 2 bases at V and 0 bases at J, with 14 bases in the middle.

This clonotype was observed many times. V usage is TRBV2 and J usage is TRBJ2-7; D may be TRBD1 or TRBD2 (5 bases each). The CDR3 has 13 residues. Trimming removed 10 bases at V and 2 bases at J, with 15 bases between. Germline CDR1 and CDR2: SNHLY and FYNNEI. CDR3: CAIGTRVTYEQYF. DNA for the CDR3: TGTGCCATCGGGACGAGGGTAACCTACGAGCAGTACTTC. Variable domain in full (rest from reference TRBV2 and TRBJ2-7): EPEVTQTPSHQVTQMGQEVILRCVPISNHLYFYWYRQILGQKVEFLVSFYNNEISEKSEIFDDQFSVERPDGSNFTLKIRSTKLEDSAMYFCAIGTRVTYEQYFGPGTRLTVT.

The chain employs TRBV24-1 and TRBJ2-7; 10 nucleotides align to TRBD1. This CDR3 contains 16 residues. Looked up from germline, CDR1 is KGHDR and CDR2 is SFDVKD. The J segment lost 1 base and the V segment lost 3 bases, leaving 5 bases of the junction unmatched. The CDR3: CATSDRDRGSSYEQYF. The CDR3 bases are TGTGCCACCAGTGATCGGGACAGGGGAAGTTCCTACGAGCAGTACTTC.

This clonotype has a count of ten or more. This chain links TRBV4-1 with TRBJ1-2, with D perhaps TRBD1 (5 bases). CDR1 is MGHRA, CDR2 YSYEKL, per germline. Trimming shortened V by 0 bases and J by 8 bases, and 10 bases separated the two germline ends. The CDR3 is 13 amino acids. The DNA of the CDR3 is TGCGCCAGCAGCCAAGAACCAGGGCGCGGCTACACCTTC. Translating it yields CASSQEPGRGYTF.